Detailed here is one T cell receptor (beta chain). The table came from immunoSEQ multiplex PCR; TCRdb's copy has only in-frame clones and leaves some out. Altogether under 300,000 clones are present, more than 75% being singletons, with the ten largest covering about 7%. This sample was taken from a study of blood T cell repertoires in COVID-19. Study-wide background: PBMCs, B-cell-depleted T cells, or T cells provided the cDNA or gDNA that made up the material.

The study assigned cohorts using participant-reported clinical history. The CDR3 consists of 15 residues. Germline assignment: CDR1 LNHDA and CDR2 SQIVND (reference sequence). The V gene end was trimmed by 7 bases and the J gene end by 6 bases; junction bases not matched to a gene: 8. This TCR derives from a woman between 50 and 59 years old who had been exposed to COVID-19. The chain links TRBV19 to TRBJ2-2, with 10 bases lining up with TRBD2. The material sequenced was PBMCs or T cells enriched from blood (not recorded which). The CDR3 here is CASTYSGGFPGELFF. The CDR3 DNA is TGTGCCAGTACCTATAGCGGGGGGTTTCCCGGGGAGCTGTTTTTT.